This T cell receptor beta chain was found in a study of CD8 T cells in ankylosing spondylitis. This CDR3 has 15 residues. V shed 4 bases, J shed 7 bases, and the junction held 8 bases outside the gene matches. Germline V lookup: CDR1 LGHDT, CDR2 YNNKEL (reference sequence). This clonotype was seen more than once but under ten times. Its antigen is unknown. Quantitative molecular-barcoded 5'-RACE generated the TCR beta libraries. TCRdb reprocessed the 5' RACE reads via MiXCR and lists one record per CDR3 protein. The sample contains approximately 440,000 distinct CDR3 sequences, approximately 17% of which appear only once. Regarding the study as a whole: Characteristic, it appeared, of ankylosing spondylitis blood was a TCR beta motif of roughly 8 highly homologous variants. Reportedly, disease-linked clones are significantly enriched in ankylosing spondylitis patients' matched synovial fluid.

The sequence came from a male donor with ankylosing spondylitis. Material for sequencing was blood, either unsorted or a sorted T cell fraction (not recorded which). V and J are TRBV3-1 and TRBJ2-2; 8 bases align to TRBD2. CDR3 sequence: CASSPGGGHGGELFF. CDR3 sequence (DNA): TGTGCCAGCAGCCCCGGGGGGGGGCACGGCGGGGAGCTGTTTTTT.